The clone carrying this T cell receptor (beta chain) has just one count. Its antigen is not known. This sample is part of a study of T cell responses to AZD1222 COVID-19 vaccine. Assay used: immunoSEQ multiplex PCR; TCRdb lists only in-frame clones, some missing. Here the sample spans about 72,000 clones, approximately 90% being singletons. This CDR3 has 17 amino acids. V was clipped by 3 bases and J by 0 bases; unmatched bases: 6. Germline lookup yields CDR1 MNHEY and CDR2 SMNVEV (reference sequence). Study-wide results and caveats: Repertoire sampling happened only post peak T cell response. Along spike, vaccine-associated CD4 TCRs were found throughout, with dominance at 160-218 and 743-854.

This sequence joins TRBV27 and TRBJ1-5; 9 nucleotides align to TRBD1. The sequence was obtained from an adult in good health. The specimen comprised peripheral blood, sampled on day 0 of AZD1222 vaccination. In DNA, the CDR3 is TGTGCCAGCAGTTTTAGACAGGGGGATTATAGCAATCAGCCCCAGCATTTT. Encoded protein: CASSFRQGDYSNQPQHF.